This T cell receptor (beta chain) is drawn from a study of T cells in tuberculosis. Study-level points and caveats: Active tuberculosis TCR-alpha repertoires lay closer to GMM-specific TCRs than IGRA-negative controls, suggesting clonal expansion. Cases with active tuberculosis were adults, while controls were adolescents.

Repertoires were generated with immunoSEQ multiplex PCR, while TCRdb's copy carries only in-frame clones and drops some. Of under 40,000 clones listed, approximately 85% are singletons. Details on this clone: Its antigen remains unidentified.

This CDR3 is 13 amino acids long. From germline, CDR1 is LNHDA and CDR2 SQIVND (reference sequence). Trimming took 8 bases from V and 0 from J; bases not matched to a gene: 1. The sample's time point: new active TB diagnosis, blood taken before or within 7 days of starting treatment. Active tuberculosis patients were new diagnoses, HIV-seronegative, South African, and aged 18 years or older. Confirmation came from sputum smear and/or culture positivity for M. tuberculosis. The chain has TRBV19 and TRBJ1-1; 9 bases are a match to TRBD1. The receptor's source is an adult with tuberculosis. This specimen consisted of PBMCs, obtained at tuberculosis diagnosis. The DNA of the CDR3 is TGTGCCAGTGGACAGGGGTTGAACACTGAAGCTTTCTTT. This translates into CASGQGLNTEAFF.